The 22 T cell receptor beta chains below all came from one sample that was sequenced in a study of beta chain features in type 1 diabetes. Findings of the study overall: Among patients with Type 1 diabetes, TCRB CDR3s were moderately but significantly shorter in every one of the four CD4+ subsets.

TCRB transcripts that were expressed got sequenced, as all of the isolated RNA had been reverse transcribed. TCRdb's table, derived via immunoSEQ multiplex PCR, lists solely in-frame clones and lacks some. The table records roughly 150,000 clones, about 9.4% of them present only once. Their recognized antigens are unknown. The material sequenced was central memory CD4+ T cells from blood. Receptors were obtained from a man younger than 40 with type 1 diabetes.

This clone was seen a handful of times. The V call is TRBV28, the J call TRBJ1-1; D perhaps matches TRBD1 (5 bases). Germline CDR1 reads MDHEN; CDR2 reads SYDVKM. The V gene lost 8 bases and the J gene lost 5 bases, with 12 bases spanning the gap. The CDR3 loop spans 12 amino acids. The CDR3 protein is CASAHGGTEAFF. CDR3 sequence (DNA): TGTGCCAGCGCCCATGGGGGGACTGAAGCTTTCTTT.

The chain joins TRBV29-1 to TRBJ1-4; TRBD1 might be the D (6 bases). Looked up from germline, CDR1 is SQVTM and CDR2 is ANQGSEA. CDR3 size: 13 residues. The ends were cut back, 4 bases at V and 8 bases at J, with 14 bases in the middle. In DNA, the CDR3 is TGCAGCGTTGCGCGGGGGCAGGGGGAAAAACTGTTTTTT. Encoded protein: CSVARGQGEKLFF.

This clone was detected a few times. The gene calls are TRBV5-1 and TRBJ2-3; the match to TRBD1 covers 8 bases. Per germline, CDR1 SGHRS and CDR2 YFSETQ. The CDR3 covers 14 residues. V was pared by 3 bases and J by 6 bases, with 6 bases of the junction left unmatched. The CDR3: CASSSQGGRDTQYF. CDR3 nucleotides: TGCGCCAGCAGCTCACAGGGGGGACGTGATACGCAGTATTTT.

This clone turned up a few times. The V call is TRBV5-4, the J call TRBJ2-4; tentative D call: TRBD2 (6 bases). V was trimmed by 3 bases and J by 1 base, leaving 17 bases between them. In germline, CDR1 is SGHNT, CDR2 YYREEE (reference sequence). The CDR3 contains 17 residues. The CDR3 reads CASSSKVTGRAKNIQYF. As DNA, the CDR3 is TGTGCCAGCAGCTCCAAGGTGACGGGGAGGGCCAAAAACATTCAGTACTTC.

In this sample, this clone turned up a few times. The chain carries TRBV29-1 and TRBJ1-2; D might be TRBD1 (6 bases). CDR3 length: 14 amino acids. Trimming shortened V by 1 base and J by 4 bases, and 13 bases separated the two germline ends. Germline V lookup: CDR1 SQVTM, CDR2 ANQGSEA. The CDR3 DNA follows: TGCAGCGTTGAAGTTGTTGTAGGGGGCTATGGCTACACCTTC. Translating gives CSVEVVVGGYGYTF.

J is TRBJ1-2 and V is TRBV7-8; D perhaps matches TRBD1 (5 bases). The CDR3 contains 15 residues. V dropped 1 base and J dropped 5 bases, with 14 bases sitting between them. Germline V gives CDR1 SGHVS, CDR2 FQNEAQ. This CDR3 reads CASSLGGGTQYGYTF. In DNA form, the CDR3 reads TGTGCCAGCAGCTTAGGTGGCGGGACCCAGTATGGCTACACCTTC.

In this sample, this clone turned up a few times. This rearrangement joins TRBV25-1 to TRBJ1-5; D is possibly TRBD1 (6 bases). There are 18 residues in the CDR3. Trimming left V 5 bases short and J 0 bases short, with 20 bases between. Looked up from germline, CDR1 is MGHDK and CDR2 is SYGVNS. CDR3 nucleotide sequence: TGTGCCAGCAGTACCCACCGCAGGGAGGGGGATAGCAATCAGCCCCAGCATTTT. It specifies CASSTHRREGDSNQPQHF.

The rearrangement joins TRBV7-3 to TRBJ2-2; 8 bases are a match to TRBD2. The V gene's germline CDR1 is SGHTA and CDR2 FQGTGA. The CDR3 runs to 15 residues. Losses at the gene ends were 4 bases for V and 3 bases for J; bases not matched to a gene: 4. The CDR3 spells CASSSAGGYTGELFF. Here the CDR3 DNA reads TGTGCCAGCAGCTCCGCGGGAGGTTACACCGGGGAGCTGTTTTTT.

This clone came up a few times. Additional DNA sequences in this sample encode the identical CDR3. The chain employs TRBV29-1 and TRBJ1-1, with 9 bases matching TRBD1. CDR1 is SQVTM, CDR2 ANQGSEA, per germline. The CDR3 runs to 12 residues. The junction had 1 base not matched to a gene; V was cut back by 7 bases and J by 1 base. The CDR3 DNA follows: TGCAGCGCGGGACAGGGGAACACTGAAGCTTTCTTT. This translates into CSAGQGNTEAFF.

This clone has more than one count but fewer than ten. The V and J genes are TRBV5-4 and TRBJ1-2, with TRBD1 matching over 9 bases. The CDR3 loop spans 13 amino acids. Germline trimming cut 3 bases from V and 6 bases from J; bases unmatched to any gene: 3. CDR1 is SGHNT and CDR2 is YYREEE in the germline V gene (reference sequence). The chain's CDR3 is CASSWDRAHGYTF. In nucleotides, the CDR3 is TGTGCCAGCAGCTGGGACAGGGCCCATGGCTACACCTTC.

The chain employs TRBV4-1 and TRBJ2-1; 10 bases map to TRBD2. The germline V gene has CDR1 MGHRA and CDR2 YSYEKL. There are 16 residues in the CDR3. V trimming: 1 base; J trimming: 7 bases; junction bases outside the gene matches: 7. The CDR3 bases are TGCGCCAGCAGCCAAGGCAGCGGGAGGGCTGGGAATGAGCAGTTCTTC. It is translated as CASSQGSGRAGNEQFF.

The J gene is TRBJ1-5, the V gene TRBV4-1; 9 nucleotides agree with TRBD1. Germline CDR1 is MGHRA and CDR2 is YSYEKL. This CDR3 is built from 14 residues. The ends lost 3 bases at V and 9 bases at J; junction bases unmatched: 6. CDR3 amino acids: CASSQMTGGRPQHF. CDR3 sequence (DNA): TGCGCCAGCAGCCAGATGACAGGGGGAAGGCCCCAGCATTTT.

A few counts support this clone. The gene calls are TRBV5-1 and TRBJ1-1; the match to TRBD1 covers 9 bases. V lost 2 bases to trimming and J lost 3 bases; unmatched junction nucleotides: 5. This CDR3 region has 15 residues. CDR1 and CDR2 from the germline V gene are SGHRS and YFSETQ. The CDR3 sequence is CASSFTGGRDTEAFF. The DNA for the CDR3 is TGCGCCAGCAGCTTTACAGGGGGCAGGGACACTGAAGCTTTCTTT.

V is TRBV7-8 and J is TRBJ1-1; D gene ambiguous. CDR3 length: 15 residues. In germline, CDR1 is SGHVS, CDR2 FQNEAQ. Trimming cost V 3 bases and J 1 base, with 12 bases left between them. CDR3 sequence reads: CASSLYGPKNTEAFF. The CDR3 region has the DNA TGTGCCAGCAGCTTGTATGGGCCCAAGAACACTGAAGCTTTCTTT.

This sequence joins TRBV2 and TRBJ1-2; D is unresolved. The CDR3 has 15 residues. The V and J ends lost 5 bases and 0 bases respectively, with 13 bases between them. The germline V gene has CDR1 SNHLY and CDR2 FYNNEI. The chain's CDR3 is CASSLSATANYGYTF. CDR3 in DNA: TGTGCCAGCAGTCTTTCAGCGACGGCTAACTATGGCTACACCTTC. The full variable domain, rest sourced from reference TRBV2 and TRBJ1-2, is EPEVTQTPSHQVTQMGQEVILRCVPISNHLYFYWYRQILGQKVEFLVSFYNNEISEKSEIFDDQFSVERPDGSNFTLKIRSTKLEDSAMYFCASSLSATANYGYTFGSGTRLTVV.

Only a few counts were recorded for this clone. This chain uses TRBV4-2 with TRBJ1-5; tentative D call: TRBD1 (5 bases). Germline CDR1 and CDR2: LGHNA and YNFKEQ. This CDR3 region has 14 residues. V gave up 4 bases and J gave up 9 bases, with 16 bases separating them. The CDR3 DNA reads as TGTGCCAGCAGCCCCTCCGGTCAGGGTTGGCCCCAGCATTTT. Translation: CASSPSGQGWPQHF.

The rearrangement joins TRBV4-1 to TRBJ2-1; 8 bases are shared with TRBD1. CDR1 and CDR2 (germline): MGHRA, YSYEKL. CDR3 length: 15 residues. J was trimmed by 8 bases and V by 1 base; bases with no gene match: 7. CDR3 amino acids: CASSQGGQVTHEQFF. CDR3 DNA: TGCGCCAGCAGCCAAGGGGGACAGGTGACCCATGAGCAGTTCTTC.

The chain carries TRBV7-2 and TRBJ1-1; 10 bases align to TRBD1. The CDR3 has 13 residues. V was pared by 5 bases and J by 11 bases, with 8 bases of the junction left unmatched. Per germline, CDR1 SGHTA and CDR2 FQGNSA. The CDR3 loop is CASSTDRGLIAFF. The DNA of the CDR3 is TGTGCCAGCAGCACAGACAGGGGGCTAATCGCTTTCTTT. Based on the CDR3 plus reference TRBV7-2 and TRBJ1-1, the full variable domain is GAGVSQSPSNKVTEKGKDVELRCDPISGHTALYWYRQSLGQGLEFLIYFQGNSAPDKSGLPSDRFSAERTGGSVSTLTIQRTQQEDSAVYLCASSTDRGLIAFFGQGTRLTVV.

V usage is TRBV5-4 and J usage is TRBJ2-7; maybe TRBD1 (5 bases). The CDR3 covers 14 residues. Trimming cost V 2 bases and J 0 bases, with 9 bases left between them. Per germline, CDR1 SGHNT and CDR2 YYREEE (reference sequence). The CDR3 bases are TGTGCCAGCAGCTTCGGCAGGGACTCCTACGAGCAGTACTTC. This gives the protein CASSFGRDSYEQYF.

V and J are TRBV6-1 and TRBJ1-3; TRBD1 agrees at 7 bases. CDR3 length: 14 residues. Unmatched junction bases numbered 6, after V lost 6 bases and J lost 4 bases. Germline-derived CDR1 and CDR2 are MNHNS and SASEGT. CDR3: CASRDDRVGNTIYF. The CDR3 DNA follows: TGTGCCAGCAGGGACGACAGGGTAGGAAACACCATATATTTT.

The CDR3 region is CASSLTQRDNEQFF. The CDR3 DNA is TGTGCCAGCAGCTTAACACAGAGAGACAATGAGCAGTTCTTC. The genes are TRBV7-3 and TRBJ2-1; D remains unclear. This CDR3 comprises 14 residues. Per the germline V gene, CDR1 is SGHTA and CDR2 is FQGTGA. V lost 0 bases, J lost 5 bases, and 8 bases lay in between. The full variable domain, with the rest looked up from reference TRBV7-3 and TRBJ2-1, is GAGVSQTPSNKVTEKGKYVELRCDPISGHTALYWYRQSLGQGPEFLIYFQGTGAADDSGLPNDRFFAVRPEGSVSTLKIQRTERGDSAVYLCASSLTQRDNEQFFGPGTRLTVL.

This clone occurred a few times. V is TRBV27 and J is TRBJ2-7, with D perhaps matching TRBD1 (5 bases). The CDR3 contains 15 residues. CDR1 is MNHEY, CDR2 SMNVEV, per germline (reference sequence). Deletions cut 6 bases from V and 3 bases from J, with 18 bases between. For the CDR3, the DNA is TGTGCCAGCAGGCTTAGTCCGGACATAGGCTACGAGCAGTACTTC. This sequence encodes CASRLSPDIGYEQYF.